This T cell receptor (beta chain) came from a study of T cell responses to AZD1222 COVID-19 vaccine. Germline-derived CDR1 and CDR2 are MNHEY and SVGAGI. This CDR3 contains 15 residues. Trimming shortened V by 6 bases and J by 1 base, and 15 bases separated the two germline ends. Libraries were prepared by immunoSEQ multiplex PCR; TCRdb keeps only in-frame clonotypes and omits some of them. The sample shows about 130,000 clones, roughly 92% of them seen only once. The genes are TRBV6-5 and TRBJ1-1, with D perhaps TRBD1 (5 bases). The receptor was derived from an adult in good health. The specimen was peripheral blood, collected on day 0 of AZD1222 vaccination. For the CDR3, the DNA is TGTGCCAGCAGCCCCGGGGGGTATGAGAACACTGAAGCTTTCTTT. Protein product: CASSPGGYENTEAFF.